Each of the 9 T cell receptor beta chains below was sequenced from the same sample in a study of shared clonotypes between healthy human individuals. The assay was immunoSEQ multiplex PCR, and TCRdb's table has in-frame clones only and misses some. Among roughly 1,000,000 clones, around three quarters were seen once, and the ten largest hold roughly 0.61%. The sequencing input was memory CD4+ T cells from PBMCs. The subset was: CD45RA-negative fraction. These receptors all stem from a man younger than 35 in good health. Some clones in this sample may be carry-over from other donors' samples.

V gene TRBV5-1 combines with J gene TRBJ2-7; D remains unclear. Germline CDR1 SGHRS, CDR2 YFSETQ. With 0 bases removed from V and 7 bases from J, the gap between germline ends came to 17 bases. The CDR3 contains 15 residues. In DNA form, the CDR3 reads TGCGCCAGCAGCTTGGGAGACGCCCTGGCTCGGGAGCAGTACTTC. It encodes CASSLGDALAREQYF.

The chain carries TRBV6-5 and TRBJ2-2; no reliable D call. CDR1 is MNHEY, CDR2 SVGAGI, per germline. The CDR3 sequence is 10 residues long. V lost 7 bases and J lost 7, with 4 bases in between. Here the CDR3 DNA reads TGTGCCAGCATAAGCGGGGAGCTGTTTTTT. Protein sequence: CASISGELFF.

The chain combines TRBV6-5 with TRBJ2-1, with 7 bases matching TRBD2. The CDR3 contains 13 residues. Germline V gene sequence: CDR1 MNHEY, CDR2 SVGAGI. The CDR3 nucleotides are TGTCCCTCGGGGACTATTGTTGTCTATGAGCAGTTCTTC. Translated, it gives CPSGTIVVYEQFF.

This rearrangement joins TRBV11-2 to TRBJ1-1; no definite D call. The ends were cut back, 2 bases at V and 7 bases at J, with 8 bases in the middle. The CDR3 extends over 12 amino acids. Germline CDR1 SGHAT, CDR2 FQNNGV. This CDR3 is CASSLNSLEAFF. As DNA, the CDR3 is TGTGCCAGCAGCTTAAATTCCCTTGAAGCTTTCTTT.

This chain links TRBV25-1 with TRBJ2-1; 8 bases map to TRBD2. This CDR3 contains 17 residues. The V and J ends lost 1 base and 5 bases, in that order; junction bases with no gene match: 10. The V gene's germline CDR1 is MGHDK and CDR2 SYGVNS. The CDR3 protein is CASSEWGSGSENNEQFF. The CDR3 DNA reads TGTGCCAGCAGTGAATGGGGGAGCGGGAGTGAGAACAATGAGCAGTTCTTC.

The chain employs TRBV28 and TRBJ2-3; possibly TRBD1 or TRBD2 for D (5 bases each). This CDR3 is built from 15 residues. Germline assignment: CDR1 MDHEN and CDR2 SYDVKM. The ends were cut back, 3 bases at V and 6 bases at J, with 16 bases in the middle. The CDR3 reads CASSFTGLVSDTQYF. In nucleotides, the CDR3 is TGTGCCAGCAGTTTTACGGGGCTAGTAAGCGATACGCAGTATTTT.

This chain joins TRBV2 and TRBJ1-5; D is uncertain. This CDR3 is built from 11 residues. The germline gives CDR1 SNHLY, CDR2 FYNNEI. V gave up 1 base and J gave up 5 bases, with 0 bases separating them. The CDR3 spells CASSEDQPQHF. Here the CDR3 DNA reads TGTGCCAGCAGTGAAGATCAGCCCCAGCATTTT.

Comments on this clone: At the DNA level, this CDR3 is encoded by other sequences in the same sample as well. The genes are TRBV5-1 and TRBJ2-5, with D possibly matching TRBD2 (5 bases). V lost 0 bases and J 3 bases, leaving 12 bases between the germline ends. Germline CDR1 is SGHRS and CDR2 is YFSETQ. The CDR3 loop spans 15 amino acids. CDR3 residues: CASSLEAGGEETQYF. In DNA form, the CDR3 reads TGCGCCAGCAGCTTGGAGGCGGGTGGGGAAGAGACCCAGTACTTC.

This clone has a single count. The chain joins TRBV7-7 to TRBJ2-5; D not certain. This CDR3 spans 15 amino acids. The V end lost 5 bases, the J end lost 2 bases, and 15 bases lay between the germline ends. The germline V gene encodes CDR1 SSHAT and CDR2 FNYEAQ (reference sequence). The CDR3 DNA is TGTGCCAGCAGCCCCGCCGGTGGTGCACAAGAGACCCAGTACTTC. Its protein is CASSPAGGAQETQYF.